The entry that follows covers one T cell receptor (beta chain) sequence. This record belongs to a study of cytomegalovirus exposure and HLA in healthy donors. Clones were sequenced by immunoSEQ multiplex PCR, and TCRdb holds only the in-frame ones, with some missing. The sample consists of some 310,000 clones, approximately 86% of them appearing once. The V end lost 1 base, the J end lost 4 bases, and 13 bases lay between the germline ends. This CDR3 is 15 amino acids long. In germline, CDR1 is SGHAT, CDR2 FQNNGV. This TCR came from a man aged 25-45 years in good health and CMV-seronegative. Sequencing was performed on PBMCs. This chain joins TRBV11-2 and TRBJ2-5; tentative D call: TRBD1 (6 bases). The CDR3 sequence is CASSLGPSRGETQYF. The CDR3, as DNA: TGTGCCAGCAGCTTAGGGCCCTCCAGGGGAGAGACCCAGTACTTC.